What follows are 17 T cell receptor beta chains derived from one specimen sequenced in a study of T cells in Graves' hyperthyroidism and ophthalmopathy. Amplification targeted TCR beta CDR3 regions from RNA transcripts. Carried out on the TCR CDR3, a first-round RT-PCR used the HTBI primer set. TCRdb called the multiplex PCR reads again in MiXCR, with one record for every CDR3 protein. The sample contains around 760,000 distinct CDR3 sequences, around a third of which appear only once. Material for sequencing was blood. The receptors here all came from a woman in her forties with Graves' hyperthyroidism.

In its sample, this clonotype was seen once. The chain uses TRBV10-3 and TRBJ1-6; D unclear. Germline lookup yields CDR1 ENHRY and CDR2 SYGVKD. The CDR3 totals 13 residues. Trimming shortened V by 1 base and J by 8 bases, and 6 bases separated the two germline ends. CDR3 sequence (DNA): TGTGCCATCAGTGAGTGGGCTGATTCACCCCTCCACTTT. Translated: CAISEWADSPLHF.

This chain links TRBV28 with TRBJ1-1, with unresolved D. CDR3 length: 13 residues. V was trimmed by 3 bases and J by 6 bases, leaving 11 bases between them. Germline CDR1 and CDR2: MDHEN and SYDVKM. The DNA of the CDR3 is TGTGCCAGCAGTTTCTCCGGCCGGGCTGAAGCTTTCTTT. Translation gives CASSFSGRAEAFF.

A word on this clonotype: A read error may account for a junction end that differs from germline. This chain connects TRBV5-1 to TRBJ1-1; D is unresolved. The CDR3 length is 15 residues. Per germline, CDR1 SGHRS and CDR2 YFSETQ. CDR3 in amino acids: CASKTLSGRDTEAFF. The CDR3, as DNA: TGTGCCAGCAAAACCTTATCCGGGAGGGACACTGAAGCTTTCTTT. Variable domain in full (rest from reference TRBV5-1 and TRBJ1-1): KAGVTQTPRYLIKTRGQQVTLSCSPISGHRSVSWYQQTPGQGLQFLFEYFSETQRNKGNFPGRFSGRQFSNSRSEMNVSTLELGDSALYLCASKTLSGRDTEAFFGQGTRLTVV.

This clonotype was seen only a few times. The chain uses TRBV5-1 and TRBJ2-7; unclear D gene. The V end lost 6 bases, the J end lost 0 bases, and 13 bases lay between the germline ends. The CDR3 runs 14 residues. CDR1 is SGHRS and CDR2 is YFSETQ in the germline V gene. DNA for the CDR3: TGCGCCAGCAAAATGGTCGGCAACTCCTACGAGCAGTACTTC. Encoded protein: CASKMVGNSYEQYF.

The table lists this clonotype with many counts. V is TRBV2 and J is TRBJ1-6; 8 bases fit TRBD1. The V gene end was trimmed by 0 bases and the J gene end by 5 bases; junction bases not matched to a gene: 3. The CDR3 consists of 16 residues. CDR1 SNHLY and CDR2 FYNNEI come from the germline V gene. CDR3 sequence: CASSEAWDRNNSPLHF. The CDR3 DNA reads as TGTGCCAGCAGTGAAGCTTGGGACAGGAATAATTCACCCCTCCACTTT.

This clonotype was seen more than once but under ten times. The chain carries TRBV20-1 and TRBJ2-7; D is possibly TRBD1 (6 bases). The V end lost 3 bases, the J end lost 0 bases, and 15 bases lay between the germline ends. CDR1 is DFQATT, CDR2 SNEGSKA, per germline (reference sequence). This CDR3 contains 15 residues. The CDR3 sequence: CSASYNDRISYEQYF. DNA of the CDR3: TGCAGTGCTAGCTACAATGACAGGATCTCCTACGAGCAGTACTTC.

The count of this clonotype is one. This chain links TRBV6-1 with TRBJ2-7, with 10 positions matching TRBD2. CDR3 length: 15 residues. V lost 8 bases and J lost 6; bases outside the gene matches: 13. From germline, CDR1 is MNHNS and CDR2 SASEGT. CDR3 amino acids: CASSREREGPLEQYF. The CDR3 DNA reads TGTGCCAGCTCCCGAGAGCGGGAGGGGCCCCTCGAGCAGTACTTC.

This chain links TRBV7-9 with TRBJ1-1; the match to TRBD1 covers 7 bases. The CDR3 runs to 14 residues. Losses at the gene ends were 4 bases for V and 8 bases for J; bases not matched to a gene: 10. The germline CDR1 and CDR2 sequences are SEHNR and FQNEAQ (reference sequence). CDR3 bases: TGTGCCAGCAGCTCTGGACAGGACACCTCCGAAGCTTTCTTT. This translates into CASSSGQDTSEAFF.

In regard to this clonotype: It may be a read error: a sequence one base away is much more abundant. The chain uses TRBV7-8 and TRBJ2-7; the match to TRBD1 covers 7 bases. Germline V gene data show CDR1 as SGHVS and CDR2 as FQNEAQ. The CDR3 loop spans 15 amino acids. CDR3 sequence: CTSSLAGTDSYEQYF. The CDR3 DNA reads TGTACCAGCAGCTTAGCCGGGACAGACTCCTACGAGCAGTACTTC.

This chain connects TRBV7-9 to TRBJ2-7; D not certain. V was pared by 6 bases and J by 7 bases, with 16 bases between. This CDR3 is built from 13 residues. Germline CDR1 is SEHNR and CDR2 is FQNEAQ (reference sequence). CDR3 protein: CASSPQLLREQYF. For the CDR3, the DNA is TGTGCCAGCAGTCCCCAGCTCCTAAGGGAGCAGTACTTC.

J is TRBJ1-1 and V is TRBV19; no firm D call. V shed 2 bases and J shed 6 bases, with 19 bases lying between them. Germline loops: CDR1 LNHDA, CDR2 SQIVND (reference sequence). This CDR3 contains 16 residues. The DNA for the CDR3 is TGTGCCAGTAGTATAATCGGCAGCCCACCGGGCGCTGAAGCTTTCTTT. The encoded protein is CASSIIGSPPGAEAFF.

Only a few counts were recorded for this clonotype. The chain has TRBV7-2 and TRBJ1-3; 9 bases align to TRBD1. Germline trimming cut 3 bases from V and 4 bases from J; bases unmatched to any gene: 7. Germline V CDR1 and CDR2: SGHTA, FQGNSA. The CDR3 has 16 residues. In nucleotides, the CDR3 is TGTGCCAGCAGCTTCACAGGGGGCGCGGGAGGAAACACCATATATTTT. It codes for CASSFTGGAGGNTIYF.

This clonotype was counted many times. This chain uses TRBV5-6 with TRBJ1-1; D uncertain. The CDR3 consists of 14 residues. Germline-derived CDR1 and CDR2 are SGHDT and YYEEEE. Trimming removed 0 bases from V and 5 bases from J, with 11 bases in between. DNA of the CDR3: TGTGCCAGCAGCTTGGTAGAGGGTCGGACTGAAGCTTTCTTT. The encoded protein is CASSLVEGRTEAFF.

This clonotype was picked up a small number of times. The CDR3 DNA follows: TGTGCCAGTAACGACAAGGGTCCAGGAAACACCATATATTTT. It codes for CASNDKGPGNTIYF. The chain has TRBV19 and TRBJ1-3; D unclear. This CDR3 region has 14 residues. The germline CDR1 and CDR2 sequences are LNHDA and SQIVND (reference sequence). The ends were cut back, 7 bases at V and 4 bases at J, with 14 bases in the middle.

This clonotype was counted many times. The CDR3, as DNA: TGTGCCAGCAGTGAACAGGGGTACGAGCAGTACTTC. Protein: CASSEQGYEQYF. The chain couples TRBV2 to TRBJ2-7; D is perhaps TRBD1 (6 bases). Trimming cost V 2 bases and J 4 bases, with 6 bases left between them. This CDR3 spans 12 amino acids. Germline CDR1 and CDR2: SNHLY and FYNNEI.

The chain employs TRBV27 and TRBJ1-2; no reliable D call. The CDR3 extends over 13 amino acids. The V end lost 1 base, the J end lost 4 bases, and 7 bases lay between the germline ends. The germline CDR1 and CDR2 sequences are MNHEY and SMNVEV (reference sequence). CDR3 DNA sequence: TGTGCCAGCAGTTTATTCCCCGGCTATGGCTACACCTTC. This encodes CASSLFPGYGYTF.

The chain couples TRBV12-3 or TRBV12-4 to TRBJ1-2, with D unclear. Trimming shortened V by 5 bases and J by 5 bases, and 12 bases separated the two germline ends. CDR3 length equals 13 residues. The CDR3 bases are TGTGCCAGCAGTGGTTTCGGCGGATATGGCTACACCTTC. Amino acid sequence: CASSGFGGYGYTF.